A single sample is the source of the 22 T cell receptor beta chains below, sequenced in a study of shared clonotypes between healthy human individuals. CD8 cells regarded as naive lacked CD45RO, were positively chosen for CCR7, and omitted terminally differentiated effector memory CD45RA+ cells. TCRdb keeps only in-frame clones here, not all; method: immunoSEQ multiplex PCR. The sample lists some 2 million clones, 85% to 95% occurring once. Sequencing used naive CD8+ T cells sorted from blood. All receptors come from a man younger than 35 in good health.

In its sample, this clone was seen once. The chain joins TRBV27 to TRBJ1-5, with a weak D call TRBD1 (6 bases). The CDR3 sequence is 13 residues long. Trimming took off 4 bases at V and 7 bases at J, with 11 bases between the two ends. Germline CDR1 and CDR2: MNHEY and SMNVEV (reference sequence). The CDR3 DNA reads as TGTGCCAGCAGTTCGGCAGGGGTACAGCCCCAGCATTTT. Translation gives CASSSAGVQPQHF.

The chain links TRBV13 to TRBJ2-1, with 7 positions matching TRBD2. This CDR3 is 15 amino acids long. Germline V gene data show CDR1 as PRHDT and CDR2 as FYEKMQ (reference sequence). With 5 bases clipped from V and 4 bases from J, the junction kept 8 bases outside the gene matches. The CDR3 protein is CASSLLAVNYNEQFF. The DNA of the CDR3 is TGTGCCAGCAGCCTCCTAGCGGTCAATTACAATGAGCAGTTCTTC.

The chain links TRBV5-1 to TRBJ2-7; D is possibly TRBD1 or TRBD2 (5 bases each). CDR3 size: 13 residues. Per the germline V gene, CDR1 is SGHRS and CDR2 is YFSETQ. Trimming shortened V by 4 bases and J by 5 bases, and 13 bases separated the two germline ends. The CDR3 reads CASSPLGVNEQYF. For the CDR3, the DNA is TGCGCCAGCAGCCCCCTGGGGGTCAACGAGCAGTACTTC.

This clone appeared a single time. This chain links TRBV6-5 with TRBJ1-2; D ambiguous. The CDR3 is 14 residues long. CDR1 and CDR2 (germline): MNHEY, SVGAGI. V was pared by 2 bases and J by 2 bases, with 9 bases between. The CDR3 bases are TGTGCCAGCAGTTACGGTATAGGGAACTATGGCTACACCTTC. Protein product: CASSYGIGNYGYTF.

The V call is TRBV5-1, the J call TRBJ2-7, with 11 nucleotides matching TRBD2. With V trimmed by 0 bases and J by 4 bases, 6 bases remained unmatched. Germline V gene lookup returns CDR1 SGHRS and CDR2 YFSETQ. The CDR3 contains 16 residues. The CDR3 DNA is TGCGCCAGCAGCTTGGTAGCGGGAGGGCCCAATTACGAGCAGTACTTC. It is translated as CASSLVAGGPNYEQYF.

The CDR3 DNA follows: TGTGCCAGTAGTACCCCCGGGACAGGGGGTGTAGGCACTGAAGCTTTCTTT. It is translated as CASSTPGTGGVGTEAFF. The chain couples TRBV19 to TRBJ1-1; 11 bases match TRBD1. CDR1 is LNHDA, CDR2 SQIVND, per germline (reference sequence). V lost 4 bases to trimming and J lost 4 bases; unmatched junction nucleotides: 11. The length of the CDR3 is 17 residues. Full variable domain (outside the CDR3, taken from reference TRBV19 and TRBJ1-1): DGGITQSPKYLFRKEGQNVTLSCEQNLNHDAMYWYRQDPGQGLRLIYYSQIVNDFQKGDIAEGYSVSREKKESFPLTVTSAQKNPTAFYLCASSTPGTGGVGTEAFFGQGTRLTVV.

This clone was found once. Other DNA variants within this sample encode the same CDR3. This chain links TRBV6-5 with TRBJ2-7; D ambiguous. Per the germline V gene, CDR1 is MNHEY and CDR2 is SVGAGI. The CDR3 covers 13 residues. The V end lost 3 bases, the J end lost 0 bases, and 6 bases lay between the germline ends. CDR3 amino acids: CASSYIGSYEQYF. CDR3 bases: TGTGCCAGCAGTTATATAGGCTCCTACGAGCAGTACTTC.

The CDR3 bases are TGTGCCAGCAGCTTAGCGGGACTAGCGGGGGCCACAGATACGCAGTATTTT. Protein: CASSLAGLAGATDTQYF. The J gene is TRBJ2-3, the V gene TRBV7-9; TRBD2 matches 14 bases. Per germline, CDR1 SEHNR and CDR2 FQNEAQ (reference sequence). This CDR3 spans 17 amino acids. The V and J ends lost 0 bases and 2 bases, in that order; junction bases with no gene match: 1.

V gene TRBV27 combines with J gene TRBJ2-2, with D possibly TRBD2 on 5 matching bases. CDR1 and CDR2 from the germline V gene are MNHEY and SMNVEV (reference sequence). CDR3 size: 14 residues. The V gene lost 7 bases and the J gene lost 0 bases, with 9 bases spanning the gap. The DNA of the CDR3 is TGTGCCAGCATGACTAACGCGAACACCGGGGAGCTGTTTTTT. Protein sequence: CASMTNANTGELFF.

The genes are TRBV7-2 and TRBJ2-1; D gene uncertain. This CDR3 comprises 15 residues. Trimming shortened V by 0 bases and J by 3 bases, and 9 bases separated the two germline ends. Germline-derived CDR1 and CDR2 are SGHTA and FQGNSA. CDR3 residues: CASSLASHSYNEQFF. CDR3 sequence (DNA): TGTGCCAGCAGCTTAGCCTCGCACAGCTACAATGAGCAGTTCTTC. The full variable domain, its missing parts supplied by reference TRBV7-2 and TRBJ2-1, is GAGVSQSPSNKVTEKGKDVELRCDPISGHTALYWYRQSLGQGLEFLIYFQGNSAPDKSGLPSDRFSAERTGGSVSTLTIQRTQQEDSAVYLCASSLASHSYNEQFFGPGTRLTVL.

Details on this clone: The sample holds other DNA sequences that translate to the same CDR3. DNA for the CDR3: TGTGCCAGCAGTTTATACGGTCAGCCCCAGCATTTT. Translated: CASSLYGQPQHF. V usage is TRBV28 and J usage is TRBJ1-5; D call uncertain. Germline CDR1 and CDR2: MDHEN and SYDVKM. V was pared by 1 base and J by 6 bases, with 4 bases between. The CDR3 is 12 amino acids.

A few counts support this clone. The J gene is TRBJ1-6, the V gene TRBV4-1, with D unresolved. The germline V and J ends were trimmed by 0 bases and 12 bases, with 12 bases remaining between them. CDR3 size: 14 residues. The germline CDR1 and CDR2 sequences are MGHRA and YSYEKL. As DNA, the CDR3 is TGCGCCAGCAGCCAAGATGATACAAGCGGACCCCTCCACTTT. Amino acids: CASSQDDTSGPLHF.

CDR3 sequence: CASSYDGTGSTGELFF. For the CDR3, the DNA is TGTGCCAGCAGCTATGACGGGACAGGGAGCACCGGGGAGCTGTTTTTT. J is TRBJ2-2 and V is TRBV5-5; 9 nucleotides agree with TRBD1. There are 16 residues in the CDR3. The V and J ends lost 3 bases and 4 bases, in that order; junction bases with no gene match: 7. Germline CDR1 is SGHKS and CDR2 is YYEKEE (reference sequence).

This clone was observed a single time. The V and J genes are TRBV30 and TRBJ2-7; perhaps TRBD2 as D (5 bases). Trimming shortened V by 1 base and J by 2 bases, and 15 bases separated the two germline ends. The CDR3 runs to 15 residues. Germline CDR1 and CDR2: GTSNPN and SVGIG (reference sequence). The CDR3 is CAWSAPTKPAYEQYF. The CDR3 DNA sequence: TGTGCCTGGAGTGCCCCGACTAAGCCAGCCTACGAGCAGTACTTC.

The chain is built from TRBV27 and TRBJ2-7, with D maybe TRBD1 (6 bases). This CDR3 has 16 residues. CDR1 and CDR2 (germline): MNHEY, SMNVEV (reference sequence). The V and J ends lost 5 bases and 4 bases respectively, with 21 bases between them. The CDR3 protein is CASSPSQGKVAYEQYF. CDR3 coding DNA: TGTGCCAGCAGTCCCTCACAGGGTAAAGTAGCGTACGAGCAGTACTTC.

This clone has a single count. J is TRBJ2-2 and V is TRBV25-1; the D call may be TRBD1 or TRBD2 (5 bases each). Per germline, CDR1 MGHDK and CDR2 SYGVNS. CDR3 length: 14 residues. The V gene lost 2 bases and the J gene lost 5 bases, with 9 bases spanning the gap. In nucleotides, the CDR3 is TGTGCCAGCAGTGAAGGGGGTTGGACCGGGGAGCTGTTTTTT. This codes for CASSEGGWTGELFF. Filled out from reference TRBV25-1 and TRBJ2-2, the complete variable domain reads EADIYQTPRYLVIGTGKKITLECSQTMGHDKMYWYQQDPGMELHLIHYSYGVNSTEKGDLSSESTVSRIRTEHFPLTLESARPSHTSQYLCASSEGGWTGELFFGEGSRLTVL.

The chain combines TRBV29-1 with TRBJ1-5; TRBD1 aligns across 12 bases. CDR1 SQVTM and CDR2 ANQGSEA come from the germline V gene. The CDR3 runs to 19 residues. Germline trimming cut 0 bases from V and 0 bases from J; bases unmatched to any gene: 9. Here the CDR3 reads CSVEETRDRGPHSNQPQHF. Here the CDR3 DNA reads TGCAGCGTTGAAGAGACCCGGGACAGGGGGCCGCATAGCAATCAGCCCCAGCATTTT.

The chain joins TRBV2 to TRBJ2-2; 13 bases are shared with TRBD2. The CDR3 has 16 amino acids. Trimming cost V 6 bases and J 5 bases; bases outside gene matches: 6. Germline loops: CDR1 SNHLY, CDR2 FYNNEI. The CDR3 DNA follows: TGTGCCAGCAGAGGACTAGCGGGAGAGGGGACCGGGGAGCTGTTTTTT. Encoded protein: CASRGLAGEGTGELFF.

The chain links TRBV11-3 to TRBJ1-1, with D possibly being TRBD1 (6 bases). CDR3 length: 12 amino acids. The V end lost 1 base, the J end lost 9 bases, and 9 bases lay between the germline ends. CDR1 and CDR2 from the germline V gene are SGHNT and YENEEA. The CDR3 is CASSLGGTKAFF. CDR3 nucleotides: TGTGCCAGCAGCTTAGGTGGGACAAAAGCTTTCTTT.

This clone showed up just a few times. The rearrangement uses TRBV4-1 and TRBJ1-1; no definite D call. This CDR3 has 14 residues. Trimming took off 0 bases at V and 6 bases at J, with 11 bases between the two ends. Germline-derived CDR1 and CDR2 are MGHRA and YSYEKL. The DNA for the CDR3 is TGCGCCAGCAGCCAAGAAAAAACCGGCGCTGAAGCTTTCTTT. This codes for CASSQEKTGAEAFF.

The chain is built from TRBV5-6 and TRBJ2-3, with 16 bases identical to TRBD2. This CDR3 has 17 residues. V lost 4 bases, J lost 5 bases, and 7 bases stayed unmatched. CDR1 is SGHDT and CDR2 is YYEEEE in the germline V gene. The CDR3 DNA sequence: TGTGCCAGCAGCCTCGGGACTAGCGGGAGGGCCCTAGATACGCAGTATTTT. This gives the protein CASSLGTSGRALDTQYF.

In DNA, the CDR3 is TGTGCCAGCAGCCCCAGGGACGCTGAATTCTATGGCTACACCTTC. It is translated as CASSPRDAEFYGYTF. The V and J genes are TRBV9 and TRBJ1-2; D perhaps matches TRBD1 (5 bases). The germline V and J ends were trimmed by 4 bases and 4 bases, with 17 bases remaining between them. Germline V gives CDR1 SGDLS, CDR2 YYNGEE. The CDR3 loop spans 15 amino acids.